This T cell receptor beta chain was observed in a study of beta chain features in type 1 diabetes. Across the whole study: Patients were similar to healthy donors in age and gender (as well as in cell yields). Whole-study results and caveats: A pattern of fewer insertions and more deletions at VDJ junctions was seen in type 1 diabetes patients. Shortening of TCRB CDR3s, moderate but significant, appeared in all four CD4+ subsets of Type 1 diabetes patients.

CDR1 is SGHTA and CDR2 is FQGTGA in the germline V gene. Losses at the gene ends were 2 bases for V and 2 bases for J; bases not matched to a gene: 2. This CDR3 has 14 amino acids. Turning to this clone: Its antigen is unknown.

Expressed TCRB transcripts were sequenced after all isolated RNA was converted to cDNA. Assay used: immunoSEQ multiplex PCR; TCRdb lists only in-frame clones, some missing. This repertoire shows under 400,000 clones, about 18% found once; its top ten account for approximately 0.046%. The rearrangement joins TRBV7-3 to TRBJ1-2; 7 positions agree with TRBD1. The sequenced sample consisted of naive CD4+ T cells from blood. The clonotype originates from a woman between 18 and 29 years old in good health. The CDR3 here is CASSLGQENYGYTF. CDR3 nucleotide sequence: TGTGCCAGCAGCTTAGGACAGGAGAACTATGGCTACACCTTC.